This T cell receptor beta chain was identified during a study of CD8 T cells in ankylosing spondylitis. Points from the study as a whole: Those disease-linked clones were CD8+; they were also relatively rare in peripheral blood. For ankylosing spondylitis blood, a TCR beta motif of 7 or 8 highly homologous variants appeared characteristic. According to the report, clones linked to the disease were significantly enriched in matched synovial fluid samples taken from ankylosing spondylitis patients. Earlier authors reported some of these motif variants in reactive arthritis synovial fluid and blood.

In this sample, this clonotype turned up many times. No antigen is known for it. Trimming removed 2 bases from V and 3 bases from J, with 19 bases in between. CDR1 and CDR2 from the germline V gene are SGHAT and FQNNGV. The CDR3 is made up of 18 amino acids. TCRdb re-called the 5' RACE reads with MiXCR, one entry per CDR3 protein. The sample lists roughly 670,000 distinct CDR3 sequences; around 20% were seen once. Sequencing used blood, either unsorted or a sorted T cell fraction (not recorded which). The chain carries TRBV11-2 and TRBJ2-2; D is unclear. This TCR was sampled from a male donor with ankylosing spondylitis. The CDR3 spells CASSLKVQVGTDTGELFF. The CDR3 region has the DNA TGTGCCAGCAGCTTAAAAGTCCAAGTAGGAACCGACACCGGGGAGCTGTTTTTT. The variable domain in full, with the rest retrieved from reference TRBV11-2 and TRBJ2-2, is EAGVAQSPRYKIIEKRQSVAFWCNPISGHATLYWYQQILGQGPKLLIQFQNNGVVDDSQLPKDRFSAERLKGVDSTLKIQPAKLEDSAVYLCASSLKVQVGTDTGELFFGEGSRLTVL.